This T cell receptor beta chain comes out of a study of glioma-infiltrating T cells after dendritic cell vaccination. To note about this clone: The target antigen is unknown.

Profiling relied on immunoSEQ multiplex PCR, and the TCRdb table lists in-frame clones only, not all of them. This table holds tens of thousands of clones, around 90% found once. Only patients with spare fresh-frozen tumor and over two years of follow-up were included. PBMC sampling occurred before vaccination, two weeks after the third dose, and at progression. Overall study results and limits: Patients with more pretreatment TILs had longer time to progression and survival.

This CDR3 is built from 14 residues. Germline CDR1 is SGHRS and CDR2 is YFSETQ. The V end lost 2 bases, the J end lost 6 bases, and 12 bases lay between the germline ends. V and J are TRBV5-1 and TRBJ2-1; TRBD2 is a possible D gene (5 bases). The specimen comprised blood, sampled before dendritic cell vaccination. The clonotype comes from a human donor with glioblastoma. The DNA of the CDR3 is TGCGCCAGCAGCTTCGAGACTACCTCCAATGAGCAGTTCTTC. It yields the protein CASSFETTSNEQFF.